The TCR beta chain under discussion was sequenced for a study of T and B cells in COVID-19 patients. Broader study findings: Highly clonal in active COVID-19, TRB repertoires exceeded healthy-donor diversity and richness at recovery.

This clonotype is medium-sized by share. Its antigen is undetermined. TRB was amplified from approximately 250-500 ng of blood genomic DNA. TRB rearrangements were amplified by multiplex PCR with BIOMED2 TRB-A/B primers. One entry per CDR3 protein, called by TCRdb with MiXCR from the multiplex PCR reads. The sample shows 7,000 to 9,500 distinct CDR3 sequences, about 23% of them seen only once. Germline V gene data show CDR1 as MNHEY and CDR2 as SMNVEV (reference sequence). The V segment lost 3 bases and the J segment 7 bases; nucleotides outside the gene matches: 8. The CDR3 length is 15 residues. This receptor was identified in a human donor who had recovered from COVID-19. The source material was blood. This sequence joins TRBV27 and TRBJ2-7; TRBD2 agrees at 11 bases. The CDR3 region is CASSFSGLAGGEQYF. CDR3 DNA: TGTGCCAGCAGTTTCTCCGGACTAGCGGGTGGGGAGCAGTACTTC.